This record covers a single T cell receptor beta chain. Its antigen remains unidentified. This could be a read error, since a much larger clone is one nucleotide away. Taken from the germline V gene (reference sequence), the CDR1 and CDR2 loops are LNHDA and SQIVND. The CDR3, from cysteine to phenylalanine, totals 14 residues. The DNA shown is the 42-base CDR3, in frame from base 1. V sheds 3 bases and J sheds 0 bases, leaving 7 bases between their ends. The data belong to a study of shared clonotypes between healthy human individuals (dated by TCRdb to about 2020). Looking at the study overall: The cohort included a few men and a couple of women between 18 and 49 years of age. For each donor, CD4 naive and CD4 memory were each given three plates, CD8 naive was given two plates, and CD8 memory was given one plate. To estimate repertoire size and how much clonotype sharing occurs between individuals, the study deeply sequenced the blood TCR repertoires of 4 to 6 healthy adults. Libraries were prepared and TCR repertoires were sequenced by different laboratories using diverse techniques, in order to increase sequencing depth and limit assay-specific biases. Each donor's leukapheresis produced roughly between about 0.8 and 10 billion PBMCs.

TCR CDR3 regions were amplified from genomic DNA by multiplex PCR using the deep immunoSEQ assay. For each cell subset, the extracted genomic DNA was distributed evenly across all wells of several immunoSEQ 96-well plates, and each plate served as one replicate. Each replicate PCR for sorted subsets received 200 ng genomic DNA, equal to about 30,000 T cell genomes. Purified libraries were measured with a Qubit 3.0 fluorometer, size-checked on a Bioanalyzer 2100, and measured again with the KAPA Library Quantification kit. Each immunoSEQ 96-well plate was sequenced on its own single-read 150-cycle Illumina NextSeq 550 flow cell. In the authors' own workflow: The immunoSEQ output contained only junctional sequences without quality scores, so filtering could not match that applied to full-length reads. To assign V/J genes and CDR3, sequences were annotated using PyIR, a Python wrapper for IgBLAST v1.9, with IMGT germline references. Reads with weak V/J assignments (E-value above 1e-6), missing CDR3, stop codons, out-of-frame junctions, or ambiguous translated residues were removed. V3J clonotypes were defined by identical inferred V gene, J gene, and CDR3 amino acid sequence. Percentage overlap between repertoires was calculated by dividing the number of shared unique clonotypes by the size of the smaller repertoire. Richness of each repertoire was evaluated using RTK rarefaction, the Chao1 estimator, and Recon v2.1 estimates of unobserved clonotypes. OLGA was used to compute generation probabilities for all TCRbeta clonotypes that the gDNA method yielded from a handful of donors. TCRdb mirrors the immuneACCESS table, restricted to in-frame sequences. Some clones are absent from its copies; in checked studies, under half trace to an unresolved V gene, and the reason for the others is unknown. That table supplies the V and J calls and clone size; D and trimming were determined from the DNA. The sample table holds roughly 1,100,000 clones, of which about three quarters were seen once. The ten largest clonotypes hold approximately 1.3% of the sample.

Healthy HIV-negative adults with no recently reported acute infections or vaccinations were included as donors. All donors were Caucasian adults living in Nashville, Tennessee, USA. CD4+ T cells were enriched by magnetic negative selection, after which naive cells were positively selected on CD45RA and the negative fraction was taken as the memory subset. Blood was obtained by leukapheresis, after which PBMCs were separated by Ficoll-Histopaque density gradient centrifugation and cryopreserved in liquid nitrogen vapor phase. Analytical flow cytometry was used to check the purity and quantity of every magnetically sorted T cell population. From each sorted fraction, genomic DNA was isolated and quantified by UV absorbance on a Nanodrop 2000c. Broader findings and caveats from the paper: Sampling was restricted to blood, and TCR repertoires in tissues likely differ from the TCR repertoires found in blood. Naive subsets generally had larger estimated clonotype richness than memory subsets did. Compared with non-shared clonotypes, clonotypes shared by all four sorted-subset donors had higher generation probabilities. Sharing across a few donors was observed for roughly 5.4% of naive CD4, 3.5% of naive CD8, 2% to 2.5% of memory CD4, and around 0.4% of memory CD8 clonotypes. Even with the large sequencing depth, rarefaction of the sorted-subset datasets indicated that sequencing was incomplete. Because the study included a small number of donors, the genetic and exposure-history diversity represented was limited. Pairwise subsampling led to the expectation that sequencing depth would affect the degree of clonotype sharing among donors.

The origin of this receptor is a man aged 18 to 35 in good health. This chain joins TRBV19 to TRBJ2-3; no D gene is confidently identified. The material sequenced was memory CD4+ T cells sorted from blood. Explained via the paper, the cell subset or site label denotes: CD45RA-negative fraction. The bases are TGTGCCAGTAGTATGGGGTCTAGCACAGATACGCAGTATTTT. It codes for CASSMGSSTDTQYF.